Below, one T cell receptor beta chain is given with its context. This sample was included in a study of blood T cell repertoires in COVID-19. Study-wide background: Italy, Spain and the United States were the sources of the convalescent and acute COVID-19 samples. Nucleic acid was either cDNA or gDNA, and it came from T cells, B-cell-depleted T cells, or PBMCs.

As processed by the authors: Amplification of reference gene primers was used by the study to estimate nucleated cell counts. Sequencing used immunoSEQ multiplex PCR; TCRdb keeps in-frame clones, though not all of them. V and J calls and clone size come straight from that table; D and trimming were deduced from the DNA. The repertoire holds over 75,000 clones, with about 80% as singletons. CDR3 length: 15 residues. Germline V gene sequence: CDR1 SGHVS, CDR2 FQNEAQ. V was cut by 5 bases and J by 6 bases, with 20 bases left in between. This clonotype was sampled from a woman in her 70s with acute or convalescent COVID-19. Material for sequencing was peripheral blood. The rearrangement uses TRBV7-8 and TRBJ2-7; D may be TRBD2 (5 bases). The CDR3 DNA sequence: TGTGCCAGCAGCAACCGGGCCTTGAGCGGTATCGAGCAGTACTTC. Translation gives CASSNRALSGIEQYF.